Presented here are 19 T cell receptor beta chains from one specimen sequenced in a study of blood T cell repertoires in COVID-19. Assay used: immunoSEQ multiplex PCR; TCRdb lists only in-frame clones, some missing. The sample holds approximately 360,000 clones, around 87% seen once. The sample comprised peripheral blood. The receptor source for this set is a man aged 18 to 30 with active or convalescent COVID-19.

The V gene is TRBV18, the J gene TRBJ2-7; D remains ambiguous. CDR1 KGHSH and CDR2 LQKENI come from the germline V gene. V was pared by 3 bases and J by 4 bases, with 10 bases between. CDR3 length equals 13 residues. CDR3 DNA: TGTGCCAGCTCACCGACCAACGGGTACGAGCAGTACTTC. It is translated as CASSPTNGYEQYF.

V usage is TRBV7-2 and J usage is TRBJ2-1, with D tentatively TRBD2 (5 bases). Germline V CDR1 and CDR2: SGHTA, FQGNSA. V lost 2 bases to trimming and J lost 4 bases, with 12 bases between them. CDR3 size: 15 residues. The CDR3 sequence: CASSLIGLGYNEQFF. Written as DNA, the CDR3 is TGTGCCAGCAGCTTAATAGGACTTGGTTACAATGAGCAGTTCTTC.

The V call is TRBV7-9, the J call TRBJ2-7; D is possibly TRBD1 (5 bases). The V and J ends lost 1 base and 3 bases respectively, with 13 bases between them. Germline values: CDR1 SEHNR, CDR2 FQNEAQ (reference sequence). This CDR3 has 15 amino acids. CDR3 residues: CASSLVDSLHYEQYF. DNA for the CDR3: TGTGCCAGCAGCTTAGTTGACAGTCTTCACTACGAGCAGTACTTC.

This chain uses TRBV11-1 with TRBJ1-1, with D perhaps TRBD1 (5 bases). The CDR3 runs to 14 residues. V lost 6 bases and J 0 bases, leaving 11 bases between the germline ends. Germline lookup yields CDR1 SGHAT and CDR2 FQDESV (reference sequence). Written as DNA, the CDR3 is TGTGCCAGCAGACGGGGGACGGTGAACACTGAAGCTTTCTTT. It is translated as CASRRGTVNTEAFF. Full variable domain (rest looked up from reference TRBV11-1 and TRBJ1-1): EAEVAQSPRYKITEKSQAVAFWCDPISGHATLYWYRQILGQGPELLVQFQDESVVDDSQLPKDRFSAERLKGVDSTLKIQPAELGDSAMYLCASRRGTVNTEAFFGQGTRLTVV.

V and J are TRBV10-1 and TRBJ2-7, with TRBD2 identical over 9 bases. CDR3 length equals 12 residues. From germline, CDR1 is WNHNN and CDR2 SYGVQD (reference sequence). The CDR3 bases are TGCGCAGGCGGGGGGGCCTTCGACGAGCAGTACTTC. The encoded protein is CAGGGAFDEQYF.

The CDR3 DNA sequence: TGTGCCAGCAGCAGGAGACTAGAAAATGAGCAGTTCTTC. Translating it yields CASSRRLENEQFF. V gene TRBV7-3 combines with J gene TRBJ2-1; tentatively, D is TRBD2 (6 bases). Germline-derived CDR1 and CDR2 are SGHTA and FQGTGA. V lost 5 bases, J lost 7 bases, and 12 bases lay in between. The CDR3 runs to 13 residues.

The chain combines TRBV6-1 with TRBJ2-4, with TRBD2 matching over 8 bases. J was trimmed by 3 bases and V by 4 bases; bases with no gene match: 8. This CDR3 has 16 amino acids. The germline CDR1 and CDR2 sequences are MNHNS and SASEGT. CDR3: CASSGPAGVGKNIQYF. CDR3 coding DNA: TGTGCCAGCAGTGGCCCAGCGGGAGTCGGCAAAAACATTCAGTACTTC.

The CDR3 DNA reads as TGCAGCGTTGGATTCAGGGGGAACCAAGAGACCCAGTACTTC. Amino acid sequence: CSVGFRGNQETQYF. The chain links TRBV29-1 to TRBJ2-5, with 7 positions matching TRBD1. CDR1 is SQVTM and CDR2 is ANQGSEA in the germline V gene. The V and J ends lost 4 bases and 0 bases, in that order; junction bases with no gene match: 5. The CDR3 is 14 amino acids.

This clone was seen more than once but under ten times. This sequence joins TRBV15 and TRBJ2-1; D is undetermined. Germline V gives CDR1 LNHNV, CDR2 YYDKDF (reference sequence). The CDR3 is 12 residues long. Trimming removed 5 bases from V and 4 bases from J, with 6 bases in between. The CDR3 loop reads CATSSGYNEQFF. Written as DNA, the CDR3 is TGTGCCACCAGCTCCGGTTACAATGAGCAGTTCTTC. The whole variable domain, remainder taken from reference TRBV15 and TRBJ2-1, is DAMVIQNPRYQVTQFGKPVTLSCSQTLNHNVMYWYQQKSSQAPKLLFHYYDKDFNNEADTPDNFQSRRPNTSFCFLDIRSPGLGDTAMYLCATSSGYNEQFFGPGTRLTVL.

This chain connects TRBV9 to TRBJ1-3; D ambiguous. The CDR3 contains 17 residues. Trimming shortened V by 4 bases and J by 0 bases, and 17 bases separated the two germline ends. The V gene's germline CDR1 is SGDLS and CDR2 YYNGEE. The DNA for the CDR3 is TGTGCCAGCAGCCCAAGAGGGTTCGCCGGCTCTGGAAACACCATATATTTT. It specifies CASSPRGFAGSGNTIYF.

The chain links TRBV28 to TRBJ1-2; no firm D call. CDR1 and CDR2 (germline): MDHEN, SYDVKM. The V gene lost 4 bases and the J gene lost 6 bases, with 9 bases spanning the gap. The length of the CDR3 is 12 residues. The CDR3 region has the DNA TGTGCCAGCAGTTCCGGTGTGGATGGCTACACCTTC. Translating it yields CASSSGVDGYTF.

The chain uses TRBV20-1 and TRBJ1-4, with D perhaps matching TRBD1 (5 bases). The length of the CDR3 is 13 residues. Trimming left V 3 bases short and J 5 bases short, with 10 bases between. The germline gives CDR1 DFQATT, CDR2 SNEGSKA (reference sequence). DNA of the CDR3: TGCAGTGCTAGTTCAGGGATAAATGAAAAACTGTTTTTT. Translation: CSASSGINEKLFF.

This chain joins TRBV28 and TRBJ1-1; possible D gene TRBD1, 6 bases. Germline CDR1 MDHEN, CDR2 SYDVKM. The CDR3 is 14 residues long. Trimming removed 8 bases at V and 0 bases at J, with 13 bases between. This chain's CDR3 is CASVDGTMNTEAFF. CDR3 sequence (DNA): TGTGCCAGCGTAGATGGGACAATGAACACTGAAGCTTTCTTT. Supplemented by reference TRBV28 and TRBJ1-1, the full variable domain reads DVKVTQSSRYLVKRTGEKVFLECVQDMDHENMFWYRQDPGLGLRLIYFSYDVKMKEKGDIPEGYSVSREKKERFSLILESASTNQTSMYLCASVDGTMNTEAFFGQGTRLTVV.

The chain is built from TRBV24-1 and TRBJ2-1, with D unresolved. Between the trimmed V and J ends, which lost 5 bases and 1 base, there was a span of 2 bases. This CDR3 spans 12 amino acids. Germline V gives CDR1 KGHDR, CDR2 SFDVKD. The CDR3: CATSVSYNEQFF. Here the CDR3 DNA reads TGTGCCACCAGTGTATCCTACAATGAGCAGTTCTTC.

In this sample, this clone turned up once. The V gene is TRBV5-5, the J gene TRBJ1-1; D possibly corresponds to TRBD1 (6 bases). With 1 base removed from V and 12 bases from J, the gap between germline ends came to 13 bases. The CDR3 contains 12 residues. The germline gives CDR1 SGHKS, CDR2 YYEKEE (reference sequence). The CDR3 DNA follows: TGTGCCAGCAGCTTGTTCCAGGGGTCGACTTTCTTT. Amino acids: CASSLFQGSTFF.

V gene TRBV28 combines with J gene TRBJ2-1, with TRBD2 matching over 10 bases. The germline V gene encodes CDR1 MDHEN and CDR2 SYDVKM. The CDR3 runs to 14 residues. Trimming cost V 3 bases and J 10 bases; bases outside gene matches: 6. DNA for the CDR3: TGTGCCAGCAGTTTCGCCCTAGCGGGAGTCGAGCAGTTCTTC. It codes for CASSFALAGVEQFF.

This rearrangement joins TRBV9 to TRBJ1-2, with 10 nucleotides matching TRBD1. The junction had 11 bases not matched to a gene; V was cut back by 4 bases and J by 8 bases. Germline-derived CDR1 and CDR2 are SGDLS and YYNGEE. The CDR3 consists of 15 residues. CDR3 nucleotides: TGTGCCAGCAGCCGAATCTCGGGACAGGGGTGGGGCTACACCTTC. Its translation: CASSRISGQGWGYTF.

V usage is TRBV4-2 and J usage is TRBJ1-6, with TRBD1 as a possible D gene (5 bases). The CDR3 extends over 20 amino acids. Germline CDR1 LGHNA, CDR2 YNFKEQ. With 0 bases removed from V and 0 bases from J, the gap between germline ends came to 18 bases. CDR3 nucleotide sequence: TGTGCCAGCAGCCAAGATCGCGGGGGTGTACGCAGCTCCTATAATTCACCCCTCCACTTT. This gives the protein CASSQDRGGVRSSYNSPLHF.

The CDR3 sequence: CASSQDSGANGSPLHF. Here the CDR3 DNA reads TGCGCCAGCAGCCAAGACTCAGGGGCGAACGGTTCACCCCTCCACTTT. V and J are TRBV4-1 and TRBJ1-6, with a weak D call TRBD1 (6 bases). Trimming removed 0 bases at V and 9 bases at J, with 15 bases between. Germline V CDR1 and CDR2: MGHRA, YSYEKL. CDR3 length: 16 residues.